The entry that follows covers one T cell receptor beta chain sequence. As yet, its antigen is unknown. CDR3 length: 16 amino acids. Germline V gene lookup returns CDR1 SGHAT and CDR2 FQDESV (reference sequence). The entry originates in a study of T cell clusters in autoimmune cytopenias. General study results and limits: Clustering suggested that physiological T cell clusters were missing in primary autoimmune cytopenia patients.

One tube held mixed TRB-A and TRB-B primer pools for touch-down PCR. With the multiplex PCR reads reprocessed, TCRdb shows one record per CDR3 protein and no DNA. This sample's clone table lists under 11,000 distinct CDR3 sequences. Each sample's input was 250 ng genomic DNA, some 34,000 genome equivalents. The data also belong to a second study, concerning T cell repertoires in aging, cancer and after chemotherapy. This second study says: Over several months to years, re-sampled healthy donor repertoires clearly shared clones. Healthy donors lost TCR diversity with age mainly through richness, cancer patients through richness and evenness. Rebound thymic output was suggested by rising median generation probability during chemotherapy in each cancer cohort.

The receptor comes from a human donor in good health. Sequencing used peripheral blood. The gene calls are TRBV11-1 and TRBJ1-5; TCRdb lists TRBD1, though no DNA is available to test this call. CDR3: CASSLDGTGINQPQHF.